The source of this TCR beta chain is a study of PD-1 blockade in classical Hodgkin lymphoma. J was trimmed by 9 bases and V by 10 bases; bases with no gene match: 12. Germline V CDR1 and CDR2: SGHAT, FQNNGV. This CDR3 region has 15 residues. Study results and limitations: Newly diagnosed patients and complete responders had comparable diversity at baseline. Baseline TCR diversity was reportedly lower in newly diagnosed patients than healthy donors. Undefined causes, possibly disease activity or prior therapy, underlie the repertoire differences. The study found that TCR diversity rose significantly by C4D1 in CD4+ but not CD8+ cells.

Sequencing used immunoSEQ multiplex PCR; TCRdb keeps in-frame clones, though not all of them. There are some 150,000 clones in the sample; approximately 81% occur only once, and 7.5% to 9.5% lies in the top ten. Exposure to brentuximab vedotin varied, and each patient had relapsed following autologous stem cell transplantation. This clone has a handful of counts. Antigen specificity is unknown. This sequence originates from a human donor with classical Hodgkin lymphoma. The J gene is TRBJ2-1, the V gene TRBV11-2; 13 bases agree with TRBD2. Source: peripheral blood mononuclear cells (PBMCs), taken before the second cycle of nivolumab. The CDR3 DNA sequence: TGTGCCATCCCCCTCACTAGCGGGGGGGCGGGTGAGCAGTTCTTC. Encoded protein: CAIPLTSGGAGEQFF.